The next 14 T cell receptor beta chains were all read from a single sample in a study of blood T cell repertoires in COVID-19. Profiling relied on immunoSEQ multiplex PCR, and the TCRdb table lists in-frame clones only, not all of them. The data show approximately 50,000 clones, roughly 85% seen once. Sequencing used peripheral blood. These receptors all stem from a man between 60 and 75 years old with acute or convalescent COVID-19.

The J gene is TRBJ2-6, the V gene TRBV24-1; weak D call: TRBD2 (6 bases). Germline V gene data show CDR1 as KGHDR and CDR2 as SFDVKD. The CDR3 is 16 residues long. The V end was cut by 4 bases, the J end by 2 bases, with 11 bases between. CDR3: CATSDAAGTGANVLTF. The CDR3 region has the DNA TGTGCCACCAGTGACGCGGCGGGGACTGGGGCCAACGTCCTGACTTTC.

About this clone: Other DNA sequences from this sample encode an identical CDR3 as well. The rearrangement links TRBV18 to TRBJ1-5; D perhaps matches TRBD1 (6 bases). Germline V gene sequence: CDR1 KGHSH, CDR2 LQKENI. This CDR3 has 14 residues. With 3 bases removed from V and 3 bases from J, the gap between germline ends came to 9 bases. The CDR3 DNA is TGTGCCAGCTCACCCAACAGGGACAATCAGCCCCAGCATTTT. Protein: CASSPNRDNQPQHF.

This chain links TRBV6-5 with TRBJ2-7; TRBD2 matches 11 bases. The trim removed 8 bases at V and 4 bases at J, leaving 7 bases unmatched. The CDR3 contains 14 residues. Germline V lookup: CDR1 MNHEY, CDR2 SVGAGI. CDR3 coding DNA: TGTGCCAGCGGAGTAGCGGGAGGGGTTTACGAGCAGTACTTC. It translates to CASGVAGGVYEQYF.

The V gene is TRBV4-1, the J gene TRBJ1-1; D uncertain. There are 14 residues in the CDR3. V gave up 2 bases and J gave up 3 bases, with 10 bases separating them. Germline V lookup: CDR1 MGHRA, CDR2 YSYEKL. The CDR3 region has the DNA TGCGCCAGCAGCCAAAGTCCCACGGACACTGAAGCTTTCTTT. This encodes CASSQSPTDTEAFF.

CDR3 protein: CASSPRAGDIEQYF. The CDR3 bases are TGCGCCAGCAGCCCCAGGGCAGGGGACATCGAGCAGTACTTC. The rearrangement joins TRBV5-1 to TRBJ2-7, with TRBD1 as a possible D gene (6 bases). Per germline, CDR1 SGHRS and CDR2 YFSETQ. The CDR3 is 14 residues long. The V end lost 4 bases, the J end lost 6 bases, and 17 bases lay between the germline ends.

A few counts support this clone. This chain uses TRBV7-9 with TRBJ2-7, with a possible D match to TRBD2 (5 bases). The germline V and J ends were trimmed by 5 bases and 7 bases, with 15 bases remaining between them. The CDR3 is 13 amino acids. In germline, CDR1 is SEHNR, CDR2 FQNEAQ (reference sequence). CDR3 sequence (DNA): TGTGCCAGCAGCAAAGCGGAGGTAGGGGAGCAGTACTTC. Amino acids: CASSKAEVGEQYF.

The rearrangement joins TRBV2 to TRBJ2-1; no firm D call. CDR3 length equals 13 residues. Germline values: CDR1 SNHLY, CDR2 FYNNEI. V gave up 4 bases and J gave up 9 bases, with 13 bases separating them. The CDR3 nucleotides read TGTGCCAGCAGTGTATCCCCTAGACCTGAGCAGTTCTTC. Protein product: CASSVSPRPEQFF.

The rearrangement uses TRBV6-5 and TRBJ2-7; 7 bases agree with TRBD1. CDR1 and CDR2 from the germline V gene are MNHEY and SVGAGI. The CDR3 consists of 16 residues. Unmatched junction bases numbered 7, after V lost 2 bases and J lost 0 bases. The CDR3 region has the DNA TGTGCCAGCAGTTACAGCGGACAGGCCAGCTCCTACGAGCAGTACTTC. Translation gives CASSYSGQASSYEQYF.

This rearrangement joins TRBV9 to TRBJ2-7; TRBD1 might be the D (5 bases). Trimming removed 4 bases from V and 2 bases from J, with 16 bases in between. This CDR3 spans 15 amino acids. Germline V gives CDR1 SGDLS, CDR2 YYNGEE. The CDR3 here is CASSPVATATYEQYF. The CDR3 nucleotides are TGTGCCAGCAGCCCTGTGGCGACAGCAACCTACGAGCAGTACTTC.

CDR3 DNA sequence: TGTGCCAGCAGCCAAGCCGGGGGGGAGCAGTACTTC. It yields the protein CASSQAGGEQYF. The chain is built from TRBV4-2 and TRBJ2-7; 7 bases match TRBD2. Germline-derived CDR1 and CDR2 are LGHNA and YNFKEQ. This CDR3 contains 12 residues. V was clipped by 1 base and J by 7 bases; unmatched bases: 1.

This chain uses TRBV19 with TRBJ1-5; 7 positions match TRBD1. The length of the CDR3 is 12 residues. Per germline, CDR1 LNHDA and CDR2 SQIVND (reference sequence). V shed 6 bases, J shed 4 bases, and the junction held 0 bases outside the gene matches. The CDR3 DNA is TGTGCCAGTAGGACAGGGAATCAGCCCCAGCATTTT. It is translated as CASRTGNQPQHF.

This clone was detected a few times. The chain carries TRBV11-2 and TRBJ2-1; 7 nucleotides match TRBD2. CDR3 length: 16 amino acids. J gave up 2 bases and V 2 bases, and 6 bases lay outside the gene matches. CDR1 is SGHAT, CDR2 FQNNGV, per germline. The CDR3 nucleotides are TGTGCCAGCAGCTTACTGCGCGGGAGAACCTACAATGAGCAGTTCTTC. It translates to CASSLLRGRTYNEQFF.

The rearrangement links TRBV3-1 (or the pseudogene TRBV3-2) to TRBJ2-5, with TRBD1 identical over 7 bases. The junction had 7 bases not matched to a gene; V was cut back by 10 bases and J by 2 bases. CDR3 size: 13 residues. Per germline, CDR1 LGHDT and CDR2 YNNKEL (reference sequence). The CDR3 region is CATQFRGQETQYF. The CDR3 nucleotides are TGTGCCACTCAGTTCAGGGGGCAAGAGACCCAGTACTTC.

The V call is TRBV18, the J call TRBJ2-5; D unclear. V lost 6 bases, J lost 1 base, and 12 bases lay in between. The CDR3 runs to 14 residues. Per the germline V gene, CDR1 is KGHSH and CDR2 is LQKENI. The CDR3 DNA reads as TGTGCCAGCTCTACCAGGATCGGCCAAGAGACCCAGTACTTC. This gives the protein CASSTRIGQETQYF.